Listed below are T cell receptor beta chains from one sample, sequenced in a study of PD-1 blockade in mismatch repair-deficient tumors. Assay: immunoSEQ multiplex PCR; the TCRdb copy retains only in-frame clones and omits some. The sample carries about 22,000 clones, approximately 85% recorded once. The source material was peripheral blood, sampled 2 weeks after starting pembrolizumab. The receptors were gathered from an adult with mismatch repair-deficient cancer. CDR3s include the opening cysteine and the closing phenylalanine or tryptophan. The order of the fields is J gene, D gene, clone size, V gene, CDR3 DNA, CDR3 protein. D genes are given only for firm matches. Size tells how often a clone was seen (once, few, many) or the class of an expanded clone, and some rows leave it out.

J: TRBJ2-7; D: .; size: .; V: TRBV11-2; DNA: TGTGCCAGCAGCCCCCACAGGTACGAGCAGTACTTC; CDR3: CASSPHRYEQYF
J: TRBJ2-7; D: .; size: few; V: TRBV11-2; DNA: TGTGCCAGCAGCTTAGATGAGGGGGTATCCTACGAGCAGTACTTC; CDR3: CASSLDEGVSYEQYF
J: TRBJ2-1; D: TRBD2; size: .; V: TRBV27; DNA: TGTGCCAGCGTATCCGGGAGGCCCTACAATGAGCAGTTCTTC; CDR3: CASVSGRPYNEQFF
J: TRBJ2-3; D: .; size: few; V: TRBV6-4; DNA: TGTGCCAGCAGTGGGGACAGCACAGATACGCAGTATTTT; CDR3: CASSGDSTDTQYF
J: TRBJ2-3; D: TRBD2; size: .; V: TRBV13; DNA: TGTGCCAGCAGCCCTACTAGCGGAGACACAGATACGCAGTATTTT; CDR3: CASSPTSGDTDTQYF
J: TRBJ1-5; D: .; size: once; V: TRBV18; DNA: TGTGCCAGCTCACTTAACAGGGAGGCCAATCAGCCCCAGCATTTT; CDR3: CASSLNREANQPQHF
J: TRBJ2-2; D: TRBD2; size: .; V: TRBV19; DNA: TGTGCCAGTAGGATTAACGGGAGGGCCACCACCGGGGAGCTGTTTTTT; CDR3: CASRINGRATTGELFF
J: TRBJ1-2; D: TRBD1; size: once; V: TRBV10-3; DNA: TGTGCCATCAGTGAAATAATGAAACGGGACAGCTATGGCTACACCTTC; CDR3: CAISEIMKRDSYGYTF
J: TRBJ1-4; D: .; size: .; V: TRBV4-3; DNA: TGCGCCAGCAGCCAAGATGGGGTGAGGCTCGCAAAACTGTTTTTT; CDR3: CASSQDGVRLAKLFF
J: TRBJ2-7; D: TRBD1; size: .; V: TRBV30; DNA: TGTGCCTGGAGCGGACTCGGGACAGGGCCTAGTGGAGGGCAGTACTTC; CDR3: CAWSGLGTGPSGGQYF
J: TRBJ1-3; D: .; size: .; V: TRBV6-1; DNA: TGTGCCAGCGAGGTCCCTTTGGGAAACACCATATATTTT; CDR3: CASEVPLGNTIYF
J: TRBJ2-3; D: TRBD2; size: .; V: TRBV9; DNA: TGTGCCAGCAGCGCCGGCTATGATAGCGGGAGGGAAGATACGCAGTATTTT; CDR3: CASSAGYDSGREDTQYF
J: TRBJ1-2; D: .; size: .; V: TRBV27; DNA: TGTGCCAGCAGCCCAGTTTATTCCGGTGGCTACACCTTC; CDR3: CASSPVYSGGYTF
J: TRBJ2-7; D: .; size: once; V: TRBV7-8; DNA: TGTGCCAGCAGCCCCCACTTCACAACAGGGCACGAGCAGTACTTC; CDR3: CASSPHFTTGHEQYF
J: TRBJ1-1; D: .; size: .; V: TRBV6-5; DNA: TGTGCCAGCAGAACAGGGAGGTGGACTGAAGCTTTCTTT; CDR3: CASRTGRWTEAFF
J: TRBJ2-7; D: .; size: .; V: TRBV5-1; DNA: TGCGCCAGCAGCGGCCGGGCCTACGAGCAGTACTTC; CDR3: CASSGRAYEQYF
J: TRBJ2-1; D: TRBD1; size: .; V: TRBV2; DNA: TGTGCCAGCAAGTTCTCAGGGGGCTCCTACAATGAGCAGTTCTTC; CDR3: CASKFSGGSYNEQFF
J: TRBJ1-5; D: .; size: .; V: TRBV6-5; DNA: TGTGCCAGCAGTTACGCTGGATATAGCAATCAGCCCCAGCATTTT; CDR3: CASSYAGYSNQPQHF
J: TRBJ2-7; D: .; size: .; V: TRBV5-5; DNA: TGTGCCAGCAGCTTGTCGGCCTCACGGGTCGAGCAGTACTTC; CDR3: CASSLSASRVEQYF
J: TRBJ2-6; D: TRBD2; size: once; V: TRBV6-1; DNA: TGTGCCAGCAGTGCTAGCGGGAGTGGGGCCAACGTCCTGACTTTC; CDR3: CASSASGSGANVLTF
J: TRBJ2-3; D: .; size: .; V: TRBV4-3; DNA: TGCGCCAGCAGCCAAGATTATTTAGTTGGGGGCCCCACAGATACGCAGTATTTT; CDR3: CASSQDYLVGGPTDTQYF
J: TRBJ2-7; D: .; size: .; V: TRBV4-2; DNA: TGTGCCAGCAGCCCCCGGCGCGGCCACTACGAGCAGTACTTC; CDR3: CASSPRRGHYEQYF
J: TRBJ2-1; D: .; size: .; V: TRBV5-6; DNA: TGTGCCAGCAGCGAACACCTAGGATTAGGTGAGCAGTTCTTC; CDR3: CASSEHLGLGEQFF
J: TRBJ2-7; D: TRBD2; size: once; V: TRBV7-2; DNA: TGTGCCAGCAGCTTAGAGGGGACTAGCGGGATCCTCTTC; CDR3: CASSLEGTSGILF